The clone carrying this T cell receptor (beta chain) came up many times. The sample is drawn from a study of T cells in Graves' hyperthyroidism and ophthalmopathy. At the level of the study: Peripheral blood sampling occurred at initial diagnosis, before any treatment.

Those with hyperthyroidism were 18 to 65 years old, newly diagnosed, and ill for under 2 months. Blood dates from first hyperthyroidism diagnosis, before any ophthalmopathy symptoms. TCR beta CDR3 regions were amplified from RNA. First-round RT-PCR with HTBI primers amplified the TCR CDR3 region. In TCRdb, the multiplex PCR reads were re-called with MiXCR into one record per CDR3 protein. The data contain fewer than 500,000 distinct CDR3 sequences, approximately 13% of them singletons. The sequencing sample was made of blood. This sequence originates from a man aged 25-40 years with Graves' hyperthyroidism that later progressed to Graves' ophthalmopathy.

CDR3 sequence reads: CASSLVRTSGEQYF. In nucleotides, the CDR3 is TGTGCCAGCAGCTTAGTCCGAACTAGCGGGGAGCAGTACTTC. This chain connects TRBV7-2 to TRBJ2-7; 9 bases fit TRBD2. The length of the CDR3 is 14 residues. Per germline, CDR1 SGHTA and CDR2 FQGNSA. The V and J ends lost 1 base and 7 bases, in that order; junction bases with no gene match: 5.